This passage covers 24 T cell receptor beta chains from one sample sequenced in a study of HIV-infected patients and healthy controls. The repertoire came from unfractionated whole blood and reflected all unsorted peripheral T cells. 500 ng RNA was reverse transcribed with alpha and beta constant-region primers. Alpha and beta chain libraries were made separately by chain-specific third strand synthesis with multiplexing indices. MiXCR was run by TCRdb on the 5' RACE reads, yielding one entry per CDR3 protein. The data show about 15,000 distinct CDR3 sequences, 6.5% to 7.5% seen once. The sequencing input was blood. These receptors were obtained from an adult in good health.

In its sample, this clonotype was seen many times. This rearrangement joins TRBV4-3 to TRBJ2-1, with D unresolved. The CDR3 has 14 residues. Germline V lookup: CDR1 LGHNA, CDR2 YSLEER. V was clipped by 1 base and J by 9 bases, with 13 bases between them. The CDR3 DNA reads as TGCGCCAGCAGCCAAGTCCCCCAAGTCAGTGAGCAGTTCTTC. Translating gives CASSQVPQVSEQFF.

This clonotype was seen at least ten times. The chain couples TRBV10-3 to TRBJ2-1; 12 bases align to TRBD2. The CDR3 contains 13 residues. Per germline, CDR1 ENHRY and CDR2 SYGVKD. Losses at the gene ends were 4 bases for V and 10 bases for J; bases not matched to a gene: 2. The CDR3 is CAISGLAGDEQFF. As DNA, the CDR3 is TGTGCCATCAGTGGACTAGCGGGAGACGAGCAGTTCTTC.

This clonotype rates as medium-sized. The chain is built from TRBV7-9 and TRBJ1-2; tentative D call: TRBD1 (6 bases). The germline V gene has CDR1 SEHNR and CDR2 FQNEAQ (reference sequence). This CDR3 has 14 residues. V lost 3 bases, J lost 3 bases, and 11 bases lay in between. CDR3 nucleotide sequence: TGTGCCAGCAGCTTTCTTTCAGGGGACTATGGCTACACCTTC. Amino acid sequence: CASSFLSGDYGYTF.

The sample holds many counts of this clonotype. The gene calls are TRBV6-2 or TRBV6-3 and TRBJ1-2; D remains unclear. Germline CDR1 and CDR2: MNHEY and SVGEGT. CDR3 length equals 15 residues. The V and J ends lost 10 bases and 8 bases respectively, with 26 bases between them. CDR3 amino acids: CATQTGNLKSRGYTF. In DNA, the CDR3 is TGTGCCACCCAGACCGGGAACCTAAAATCTCGAGGCTACACCTTC.

This clonotype is classed as medium-sized. The chain carries TRBV20-1 and TRBJ1-1; no firm D call. The V gene's germline CDR1 is DFQATT and CDR2 SNEGSKA (reference sequence). V was trimmed by 2 bases and J by 3 bases, leaving 13 bases between them. The CDR3 consists of 14 residues. The chain's CDR3 is CSARSETGDTEAFF. The CDR3 nucleotides read TGCAGTGCTAGATCGGAAACCGGGGACACTGAAGCTTTCTTT.

In this sample, this clonotype turned up many times. V gene TRBV9 combines with J gene TRBJ1-6; TRBD1 might be the D (5 bases). V lost 4 bases to trimming and J lost 3 bases, with 11 bases between them. The length of the CDR3 is 15 residues. From germline, CDR1 is SGDLS and CDR2 YYNGEE. CDR3 region: CASSSQGDYNSPLHF. CDR3 bases: TGTGCCAGCAGCAGCCAAGGGGACTATAATTCACCCCTCCACTTT.

This clonotype is classed as medium-sized (0.01 to 0.1%). This chain joins TRBV7-9 and TRBJ2-3, with D perhaps TRBD2 (6 bases). V was cut by 7 bases and J by 0 bases, with 14 bases left in between. This CDR3 has 15 amino acids. Germline lookup yields CDR1 SEHNR and CDR2 FQNEAQ (reference sequence). The CDR3 region is CASIRAGQSTDTQYF. The CDR3 DNA reads TGTGCCAGCATCCGAGCGGGCCAAAGCACAGATACGCAGTATTTT. Based on the CDR3 plus reference TRBV7-9 and TRBJ2-3, the full variable domain is DTGVSQNPRHKITKRGQNVTFRCDPISEHNRLYWYRQTLGQGPEFLTYFQNEAQLEKSRLLSDRFSAERPKGSFSTLEIQRTEQGDSAMYLCASIRAGQSTDTQYFGPGTRLTVL.

J is TRBJ2-3 and V is TRBV20-1; D is undetermined. This CDR3 is built from 11 residues. V shed 4 bases and J shed 6 bases, with 8 bases lying between them. Germline-derived CDR1 and CDR2 are DFQATT and SNEGSKA (reference sequence). The CDR3 coding sequence is TGCAGTGCTACAAAGGCGGATACGCAGTATTTT. It encodes CSATKADTQYF.

This clonotype was counted ten times or more. This chain's CDR3 is CSAVSGGRNNEQFF. The CDR3 DNA reads TGCAGTGCCGTTAGCGGGGGCCGGAACAATGAGCAGTTCTTC. The genes are TRBV20-1 and TRBJ2-1; 9 bases agree with TRBD2. The CDR3 is 14 amino acids. V lost 6 bases to trimming and J lost 5 bases; unmatched junction nucleotides: 8. Per germline, CDR1 DFQATT and CDR2 SNEGSKA (reference sequence).

This clonotype was picked up many times. The chain recombines TRBV20-1 with TRBJ2-7, with 9 bases aligning to TRBD2. CDR1 DFQATT and CDR2 SNEGSKA come from the germline V gene (reference sequence). V trimming: 1 base; J trimming: 0 bases; junction bases outside the gene matches: 10. This CDR3 region has 17 residues. The CDR3: CSARGGNSGRSSYEQYF. CDR3 bases: TGCAGTGCTAGAGGGGGAAATAGCGGGAGAAGCTCCTACGAGCAGTACTTC.

This clonotype came up many times. The chain has TRBV27 and TRBJ2-3; D remains unclear. V lost 6 bases, J lost 2 bases, and 15 bases lay in between. CDR3 length: 15 amino acids. Germline V CDR1 and CDR2: MNHEY, SMNVEV (reference sequence). CDR3 DNA sequence: TGTGCCAGCAGCCCGAACCCCACAGACACAGATACGCAGTATTTT. It encodes CASSPNPTDTDTQYF.

This clonotype was seen at least ten times. The CDR3 DNA reads TGTGCCACCAGCGGTGACAGGGGGCGAGATACGCAGTATTTT. Protein: CATSGDRGRDTQYF. The chain carries TRBV15 and TRBJ2-3, with 10 bases identical to TRBD1. This CDR3 has 14 residues. Per the germline V gene, CDR1 is LNHNV and CDR2 is YYDKDF (reference sequence). V was clipped by 5 bases and J by 5 bases; unmatched bases: 4.

This clonotype was seen at least ten times. This chain joins TRBV6-1 and TRBJ2-7; 7 bases agree with TRBD1. The CDR3 is 13 amino acids. V dropped 4 bases and J dropped 6; count of bases not matched to a gene: 6. Germline CDR1 and CDR2: MNHNS and SASEGT. Here the CDR3 reads CASSGRQGFEQYF. Here the CDR3 DNA reads TGTGCCAGCAGTGGACGACAGGGATTCGAGCAGTACTTC.

At least ten counts were recorded for this clonotype. The chain couples TRBV15 to TRBJ2-3; D ambiguous. This CDR3 has 16 amino acids. V was trimmed by 0 bases and J by 6 bases, leaving 16 bases between them. Germline V gene data show CDR1 as LNHNV and CDR2 as YYDKDF (reference sequence). This chain's CDR3 is CATSRDFGDTDDTQYF. The CDR3 nucleotides are TGTGCCACCAGCAGAGACTTCGGCGATACTGACGATACGCAGTATTTT.

The table lists this clonotype with many counts. The chain links TRBV29-1 to TRBJ2-1; the D gene is possibly TRBD2 (6 bases). V lost 4 bases to trimming and J lost 5 bases, with 12 bases between them. The germline CDR1 and CDR2 sequences are SQVTM and ANQGSEA. This CDR3 comprises 13 residues. The CDR3 reads CSVVVAVDNEQFF. The CDR3, as DNA: TGCAGCGTTGTGGTAGCGGTAGACAATGAGCAGTTCTTC.

This clonotype has a handful of counts. The chain uses TRBV7-6 and TRBJ2-5; a weak D match, TRBD1 (5 bases). Germline CDR1 SGHVS, CDR2 FNYEAQ. V lost 1 base to trimming and J lost 4 bases, with 10 bases between them. There are 14 residues in the CDR3. The CDR3 reads CASSLVGPGETQYF. CDR3 sequence (DNA): TGTGCCAGCAGCTTAGTGGGGCCTGGAGAGACCCAGTACTTC.

This clonotype was observed many times. The chain joins TRBV6-2 or TRBV6-3 to TRBJ1-4; no clear D. Germline CDR1 is MNHEY and CDR2 is SVGEGT. With 4 bases removed from V and 6 bases from J, the gap between germline ends came to 12 bases. This CDR3 has 14 amino acids. The CDR3 protein is CASSSIGLDEKLFF. The CDR3 bases are TGTGCCAGCAGTTCGATTGGACTGGATGAAAAACTGTTTTTT.

This clonotype has a count of ten or more. V is TRBV7-3 and J is TRBJ2-3; possible D gene TRBD1, 6 bases. V shed 5 bases and J shed 2 bases, with 14 bases lying between them. This CDR3 is built from 15 residues. CDR1 and CDR2 from the germline V gene are SGHTA and FQGTGA. The CDR3 reads CASSPRLGATDTQYF. CDR3 DNA sequence: TGTGCCAGCAGCCCTAGGTTGGGGGCCACAGATACGCAGTATTTT.

At least ten counts were recorded for this clonotype. The rearrangement links TRBV7-3 to TRBJ2-1; TRBD2 matches 12 bases. The V gene's germline CDR1 is SGHTA and CDR2 FQGTGA. The CDR3 is 16 amino acids. V was clipped by 1 base and J by 8 bases; unmatched bases: 6. The CDR3 region is CASSLRPTSGSHEQFF. CDR3 DNA sequence: TGTGCCAGCAGCTTAAGACCGACTAGCGGGAGCCATGAGCAGTTCTTC.

This clonotype was detected many times. The chain links TRBV19 to TRBJ1-1; D remains ambiguous. Trimming removed 4 bases from V and 9 bases from J, with 12 bases in between. The CDR3 consists of 12 residues. The germline CDR1 and CDR2 sequences are LNHDA and SQIVND (reference sequence). The CDR3: CASSSQYGKAFF. The CDR3 nucleotides are TGTGCCAGTAGTAGTCAGTATGGTAAAGCTTTCTTT. Supplemented by reference TRBV19 and TRBJ1-1, the full variable domain reads DGGITQSPKYLFRKEGQNVTLSCEQNLNHDAMYWYRQDPGQGLRLIYYSQIVNDFQKGDIAEGYSVSREKKESFPLTVTSAQKNPTAFYLCASSSQYGKAFFGQGTRLTVV.

This clonotype was counted a few times. The V gene is TRBV20-1, the J gene TRBJ2-2; 7 bases fit TRBD1. Germline V gene sequence: CDR1 DFQATT, CDR2 SNEGSKA (reference sequence). The CDR3 length is 14 residues. With V trimmed by 0 bases and J by 7 bases, 5 bases remained unmatched. The CDR3 spells CSAREAGGIGELFF. The CDR3 DNA follows: TGCAGTGCTAGAGAAGCAGGGGGAATCGGGGAGCTGTTTTTT.

This clonotype was counted a single time. This chain uses TRBV3-1 with TRBJ2-5; D is perhaps TRBD1 (6 bases). Per the germline V gene, CDR1 is LGHDT and CDR2 is YNNKEL (reference sequence). V lost 4 bases and J 5 bases, leaving 14 bases between the germline ends. The CDR3 totals 14 residues. The CDR3 is CASSLGGLRETQYF. In nucleotides, the CDR3 is TGTGCCAGCAGCCTTGGGGGCCTCAGGGAGACCCAGTACTTC.

This clonotype was observed many times. The chain recombines TRBV6-5 with TRBJ1-5; TRBD1 is a possible D gene (6 bases). The V end lost 8 bases, the J end lost 6 bases, and 23 bases lay between the germline ends. From germline, CDR1 is MNHEY and CDR2 SVGAGI. This CDR3 is 16 amino acids long. The CDR3, as DNA: TGTGCCAGCCGTGCAGGGGCGGGTGGTGAAAGTCAGCCCCAGCATTTT. As protein: CASRAGAGGESQPQHF.

There are many counts of this clonotype. Germline and junction disagree at one end, which may indicate a read error. The gene calls are TRBV7-2 and TRBJ2-1, with no clear D. Per germline, CDR1 SGHTA and CDR2 FQGNSA. The CDR3 covers 11 residues. The chain's CDR3 is CASSYSDVEIF. CDR3 DNA sequence: TGTGCCAGCAGCTACTCGGATGTGGAGATCTTC.